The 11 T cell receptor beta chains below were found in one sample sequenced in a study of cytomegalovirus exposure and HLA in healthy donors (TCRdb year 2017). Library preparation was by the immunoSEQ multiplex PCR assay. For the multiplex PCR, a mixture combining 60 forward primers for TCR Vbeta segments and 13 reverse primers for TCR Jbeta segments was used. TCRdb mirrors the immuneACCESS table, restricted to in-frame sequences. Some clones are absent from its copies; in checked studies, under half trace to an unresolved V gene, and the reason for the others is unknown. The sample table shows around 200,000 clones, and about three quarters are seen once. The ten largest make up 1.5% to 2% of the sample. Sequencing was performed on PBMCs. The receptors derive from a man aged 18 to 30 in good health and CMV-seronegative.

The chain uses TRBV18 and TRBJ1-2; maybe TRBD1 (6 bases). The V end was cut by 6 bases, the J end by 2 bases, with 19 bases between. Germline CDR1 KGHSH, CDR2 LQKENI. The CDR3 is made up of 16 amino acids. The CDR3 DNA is TGTGCCAGCTCCCTTCGACAGGAGCTTAGGAACTATGGCTACACCTTC. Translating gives CASSLRQELRNYGYTF.

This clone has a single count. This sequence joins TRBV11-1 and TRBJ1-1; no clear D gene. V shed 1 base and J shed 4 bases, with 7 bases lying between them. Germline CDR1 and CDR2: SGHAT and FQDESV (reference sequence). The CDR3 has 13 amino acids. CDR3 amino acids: CASSLGEGTEAFF. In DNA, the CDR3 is TGTGCCAGCAGCTTAGGGGAGGGCACTGAAGCTTTCTTT.

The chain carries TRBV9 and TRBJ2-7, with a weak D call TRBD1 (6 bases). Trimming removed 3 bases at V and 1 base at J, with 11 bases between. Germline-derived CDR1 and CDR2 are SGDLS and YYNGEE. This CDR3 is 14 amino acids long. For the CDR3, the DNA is TGTGCCAGCAGCGCGGAGACAGGATCCTACGAGCAGTACTTC. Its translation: CASSAETGSYEQYF.

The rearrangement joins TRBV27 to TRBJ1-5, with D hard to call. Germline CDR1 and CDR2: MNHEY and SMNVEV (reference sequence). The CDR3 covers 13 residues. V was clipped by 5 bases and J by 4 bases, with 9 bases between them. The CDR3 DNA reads TGTGCCAGCAGTAACCGGGAAAATCAGCCCCAGCATTTT. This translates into CASSNRENQPQHF.

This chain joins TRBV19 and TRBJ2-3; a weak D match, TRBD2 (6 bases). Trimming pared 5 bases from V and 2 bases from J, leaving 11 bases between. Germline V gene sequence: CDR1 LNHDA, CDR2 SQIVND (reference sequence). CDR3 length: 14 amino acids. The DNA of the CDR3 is TGTGCCAGTAGTTCGGGGGACGACACAGATACGCAGTATTTT. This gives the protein CASSSGDDTDTQYF.

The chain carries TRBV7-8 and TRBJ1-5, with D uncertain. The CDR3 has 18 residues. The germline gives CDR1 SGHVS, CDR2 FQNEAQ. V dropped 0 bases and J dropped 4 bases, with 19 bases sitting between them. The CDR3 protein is CASSLAAAGMFRNQPQHF. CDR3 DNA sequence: TGTGCCAGCAGCTTAGCTGCCGCCGGGATGTTCAGGAATCAGCCCCAGCATTTT.

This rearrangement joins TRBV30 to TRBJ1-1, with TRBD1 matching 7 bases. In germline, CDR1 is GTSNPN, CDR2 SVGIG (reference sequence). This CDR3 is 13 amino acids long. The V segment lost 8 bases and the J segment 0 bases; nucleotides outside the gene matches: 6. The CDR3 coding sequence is TGTGCCGGGGGACAGCAGATGAACACTGAAGCTTTCTTT. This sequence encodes CAGGQQMNTEAFF.

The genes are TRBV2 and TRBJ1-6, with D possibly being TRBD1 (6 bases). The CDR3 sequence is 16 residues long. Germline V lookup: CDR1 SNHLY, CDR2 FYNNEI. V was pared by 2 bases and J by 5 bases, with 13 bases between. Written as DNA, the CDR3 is TGTGCCAGCAGTGAATTTGGTCAGGGGAATAATTCACCCCTCCACTTT. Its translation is CASSEFGQGNNSPLHF.

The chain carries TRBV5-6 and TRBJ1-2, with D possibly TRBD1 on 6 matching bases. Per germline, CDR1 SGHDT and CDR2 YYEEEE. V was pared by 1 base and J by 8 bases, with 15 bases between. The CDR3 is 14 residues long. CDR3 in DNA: TGTGCCAGCAGCTTGAGACAGGTCATGGGCGGCTACACCTTC. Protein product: CASSLRQVMGGYTF. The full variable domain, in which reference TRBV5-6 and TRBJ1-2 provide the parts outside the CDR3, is DAGVTQSPTHLIKTRGQQVTLRCSPKSGHDTVSWYQQALGQGPQFIFQYYEEEERQRGNFPDRFSGHQFPNYSSELNVNALLLGDSALYLCASSLRQVMGGYTFGSGTRLTVV.

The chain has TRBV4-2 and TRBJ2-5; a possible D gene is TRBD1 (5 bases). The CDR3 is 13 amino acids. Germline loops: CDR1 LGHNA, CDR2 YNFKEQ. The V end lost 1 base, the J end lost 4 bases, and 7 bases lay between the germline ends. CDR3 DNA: TGTGCCAGCAGCCAAGGGGGCCGAGAGACCCAGTACTTC. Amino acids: CASSQGGRETQYF.

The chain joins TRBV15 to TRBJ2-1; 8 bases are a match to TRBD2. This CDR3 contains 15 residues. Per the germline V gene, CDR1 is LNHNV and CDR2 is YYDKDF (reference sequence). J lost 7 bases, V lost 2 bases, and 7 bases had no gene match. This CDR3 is CATSRPGGALNEQFF. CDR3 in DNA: TGTGCCACCAGCAGACCCGGGGGGGCATTAAATGAGCAGTTCTTC. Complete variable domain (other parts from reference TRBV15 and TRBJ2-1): DAMVIQNPRYQVTQFGKPVTLSCSQTLNHNVMYWYQQKSSQAPKLLFHYYDKDFNNEADTPDNFQSRRPNTSFCFLDIRSPGLGDTAMYLCATSRPGGALNEQFFGPGTRLTVL.